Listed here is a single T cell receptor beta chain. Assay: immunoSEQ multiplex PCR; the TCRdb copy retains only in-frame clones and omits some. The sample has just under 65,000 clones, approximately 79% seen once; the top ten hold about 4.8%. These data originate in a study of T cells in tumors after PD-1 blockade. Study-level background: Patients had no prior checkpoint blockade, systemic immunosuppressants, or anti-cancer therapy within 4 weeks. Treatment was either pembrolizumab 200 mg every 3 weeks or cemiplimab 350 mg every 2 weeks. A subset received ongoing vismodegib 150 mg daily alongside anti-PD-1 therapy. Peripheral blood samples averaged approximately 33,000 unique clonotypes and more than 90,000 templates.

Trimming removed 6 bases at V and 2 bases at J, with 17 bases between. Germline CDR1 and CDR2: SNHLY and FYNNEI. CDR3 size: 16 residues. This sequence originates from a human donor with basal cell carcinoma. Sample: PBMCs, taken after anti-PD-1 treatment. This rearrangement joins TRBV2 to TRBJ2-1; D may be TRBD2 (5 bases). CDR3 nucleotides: TGTGCCAGCAGCCCCTGGGAGACTCCCACCTACAATGAGCAGTTCTTC. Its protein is CASSPWETPTYNEQFF.